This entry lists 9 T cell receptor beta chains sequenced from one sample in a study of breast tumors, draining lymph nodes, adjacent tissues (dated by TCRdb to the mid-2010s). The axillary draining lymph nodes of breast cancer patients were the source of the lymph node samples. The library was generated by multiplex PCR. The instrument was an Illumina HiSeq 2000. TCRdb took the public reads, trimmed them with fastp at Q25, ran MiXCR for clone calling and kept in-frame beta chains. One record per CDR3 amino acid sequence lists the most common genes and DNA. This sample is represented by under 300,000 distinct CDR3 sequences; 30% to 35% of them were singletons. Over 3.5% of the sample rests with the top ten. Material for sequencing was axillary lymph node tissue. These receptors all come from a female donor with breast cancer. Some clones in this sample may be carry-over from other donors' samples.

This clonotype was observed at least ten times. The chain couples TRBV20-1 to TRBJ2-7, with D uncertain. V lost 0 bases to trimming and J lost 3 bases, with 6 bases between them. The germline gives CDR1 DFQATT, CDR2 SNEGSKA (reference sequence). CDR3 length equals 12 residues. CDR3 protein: CSARDTGYEQYF. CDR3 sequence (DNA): TGCAGTGCTAGAGATACCGGCTACGAGCAGTACTTC.

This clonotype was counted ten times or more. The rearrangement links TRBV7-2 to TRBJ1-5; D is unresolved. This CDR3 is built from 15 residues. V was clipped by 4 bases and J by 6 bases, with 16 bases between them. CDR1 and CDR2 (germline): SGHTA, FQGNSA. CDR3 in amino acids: CASSSASAVTQPQHF. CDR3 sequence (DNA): TGTGCCAGCAGCTCGGCCTCAGCAGTGACTCAGCCCCAGCATTTT.

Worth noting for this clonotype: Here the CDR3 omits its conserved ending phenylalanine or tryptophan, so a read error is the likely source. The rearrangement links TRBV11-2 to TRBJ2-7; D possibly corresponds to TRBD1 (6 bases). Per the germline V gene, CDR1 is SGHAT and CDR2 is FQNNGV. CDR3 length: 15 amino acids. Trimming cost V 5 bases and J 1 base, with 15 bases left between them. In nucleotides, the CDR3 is TGTGCCAGCAGCCAGGGGCCTACAGCGTCCTACGAGCAGTACTAC. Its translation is CASSQGPTASYEQYY.

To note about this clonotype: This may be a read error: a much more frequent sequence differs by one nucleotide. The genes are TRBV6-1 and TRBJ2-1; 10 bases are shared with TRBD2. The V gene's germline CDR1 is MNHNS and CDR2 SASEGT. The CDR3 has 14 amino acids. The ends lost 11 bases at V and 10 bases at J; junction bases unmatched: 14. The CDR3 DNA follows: TGTGCCGTAAGATTAGTCGGGACTAGCGCCGAGCAGTTCTTC. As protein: CAVRLVGTSAEQFF.

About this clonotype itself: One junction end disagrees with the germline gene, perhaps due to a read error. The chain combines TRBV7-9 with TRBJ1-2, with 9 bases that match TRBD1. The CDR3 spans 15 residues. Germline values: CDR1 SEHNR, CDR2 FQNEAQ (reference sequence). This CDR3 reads CASSVGTGYNYGYPF. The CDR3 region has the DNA TGTGCCAGCAGCGTAGGGACAGGGTACAACTATGGCTACCCCTTC. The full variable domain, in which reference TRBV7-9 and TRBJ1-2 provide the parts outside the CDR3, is DTGVSQNPRHKITKRGQNVTFRCDPISEHNRLYWYRQTLGQGPEFLTYFQNEAQLEKSRLLSDRFSAERPKGSFSTLEIQRTEQGDSAMYLCASSVGTGYNYGYPFGSGTRLTVV.

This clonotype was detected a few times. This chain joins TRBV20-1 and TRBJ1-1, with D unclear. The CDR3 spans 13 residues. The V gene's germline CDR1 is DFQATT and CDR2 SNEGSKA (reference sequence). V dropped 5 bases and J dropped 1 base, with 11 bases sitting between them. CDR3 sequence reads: CSAPGSANTEAFF. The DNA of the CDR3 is TGCAGTGCTCCGGGATCGGCGAACACTGAAGCTTTCTTT.

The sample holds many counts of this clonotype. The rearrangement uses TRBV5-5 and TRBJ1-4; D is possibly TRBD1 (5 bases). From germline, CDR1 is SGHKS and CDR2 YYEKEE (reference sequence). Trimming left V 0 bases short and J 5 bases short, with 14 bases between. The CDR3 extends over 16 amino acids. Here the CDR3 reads CASSLVGGQGNEKLFF. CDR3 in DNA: TGTGCCAGCAGCTTGGTTGGTGGGCAGGGCAATGAAAAACTGTTTTTT.

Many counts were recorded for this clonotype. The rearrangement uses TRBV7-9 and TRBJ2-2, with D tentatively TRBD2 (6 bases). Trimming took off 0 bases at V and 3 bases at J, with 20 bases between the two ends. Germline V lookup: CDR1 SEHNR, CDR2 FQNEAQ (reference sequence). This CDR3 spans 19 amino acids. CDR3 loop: CASSLAASAHRGDTGELFF. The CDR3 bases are TGTGCCAGCAGCTTAGCGGCTAGCGCGCACAGAGGGGACACCGGGGAGCTGTTTTTT.

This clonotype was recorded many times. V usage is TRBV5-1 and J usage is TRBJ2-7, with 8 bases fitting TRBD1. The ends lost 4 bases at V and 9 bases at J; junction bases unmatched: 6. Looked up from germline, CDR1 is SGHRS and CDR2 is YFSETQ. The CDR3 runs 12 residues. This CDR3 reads CASSPGTGVQYF. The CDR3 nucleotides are TGCGCCAGCAGCCCCGGGACAGGAGTGCAGTACTTC.